These T cell receptor beta chains were read from a single sample in a study of T-cell reconstitution after alpha-beta-depleted transplantation in children. TCRdb re-derived calls from the PCR reads in MiXCR, one entry per CDR3 protein. Of some 3,000 distinct CDR3 sequences in the sample, roughly 19% were seen once. Specimen: PBMCs, mostly from graft donor cells, collected 60 days after TCRalphabeta/CD19-depleted stem cell transplant. The receptors derive from a female patient aged 5 to 17 who had a stem cell transplant for acute lymphoblastic leukemia, so the T cells may come from the graft donor. Each CDR3 is given with its conserved first and last residue. D genes are given only for firm matches. The size field is filled for only some rows; it gives once, few, many or a size class.

cdr3_nt: TGTGCCAGCAGCCGTAGGCCAGGGGCTTACAATGAGCAGTTCTTC
cdr3_aa: CASSRRPGAYNEQFF
j_call: TRBJ2-1
cdr3_length: 15
clone_size: many
v_call: TRBV11-3
d_call: .

cdr3_nt: TGTGCCAGCAGCGGCATGCGGGAGCCGACATACAATGAGCAGTTCTTC
cdr3_aa: CASSGMREPTYNEQFF
j_call: TRBJ2-1
cdr3_length: 16
clone_size: .
v_call: TRBV7-9
d_call: TRBD2

cdr3_nt: TGTGCCATCAGTGAGTCGGGCGGGGGACGCTACGAGCAGTACTTC
cdr3_aa: CAISESGGGRYEQYF
j_call: TRBJ2-7
cdr3_length: 15
clone_size: many
v_call: TRBV10-3
d_call: TRBD2

cdr3_nt: TGCGCCAGCAGCTTGGGGGGCCTGAGCCCCTACCTATACGAGCAGTACTTC
cdr3_aa: CASSLGGLSPYLYEQYF
j_call: TRBJ2-7
cdr3_length: 17
clone_size: .
v_call: TRBV5-1
d_call: .

cdr3_nt: TGTGCCACCTGCGTCCGGCTTGGCATTCCCTACGAGCAGTACTTC
cdr3_aa: CATCVRLGIPYEQYF
j_call: TRBJ2-7
cdr3_length: 15
clone_size: once
v_call: TRBV3-1
d_call: .

cdr3_nt: TGTGCCAGCAGTCCGTCCTGGACAGGGGGCAATCAGCCCCAGCATTTT
cdr3_aa: CASSPSWTGGNQPQHF
j_call: TRBJ1-5
cdr3_length: 16
clone_size: large
v_call: TRBV12-3/TRBV12-4
d_call: TRBD1

cdr3_nt: TGTGCCAGCAGCTCCGTGGGGCAGGGGAGGAATCAGCCCCAGCATTTT
cdr3_aa: CASSSVGQGRNQPQHF
j_call: TRBJ1-5
cdr3_length: 16
clone_size: few
v_call: TRBV7-9
d_call: .

cdr3_nt: TGTGCCATCAGTGGGATTATCCGGGACAGAGATAGGCGCAATCAGCCCCAGCATTTT
cdr3_aa: CAISGIIRDRDRRNQPQHF
j_call: TRBJ1-5
cdr3_length: 19
clone_size: few
v_call: TRBV10-3
d_call: TRBD1

cdr3_nt: TGCGCCAGCAGCTTGGGGACAGGAACCTACGAGCAGTACTTC
cdr3_aa: CASSLGTGTYEQYF
j_call: TRBJ2-7
cdr3_length: 14
clone_size: medium-sized
v_call: TRBV5-1
d_call: TRBD1

cdr3_nt: TGTGCCAGCAGCCAGGACAGTCGGAATCAGCCCCAGCATTTT
cdr3_aa: CASSQDSRNQPQHF
j_call: TRBJ1-5
cdr3_length: 14
clone_size: medium-sized
v_call: TRBV7-2
d_call: .

cdr3_nt: TGTGCCAGCAGTGGAGCCGAAACCGGGGAGCTGTTTTTT
cdr3_aa: CASSGAETGELFF
j_call: TRBJ2-2
cdr3_length: 13
clone_size: .
v_call: TRBV6-1
d_call: .

cdr3_nt: TGTGCCAGCAGCCAAGGCAGGGGGCTCTACGAGCAGTACTTC
cdr3_aa: CASSQGRGLYEQYF
j_call: TRBJ2-7
cdr3_length: 14
clone_size: many
v_call: TRBV4-2
d_call: TRBD1

cdr3_nt: TGTGCCAGTAGTAGGACCGGGACTGGGAACACTGAAGCTTTCTTT
cdr3_aa: CASSRTGTGNTEAFF
j_call: TRBJ1-1
cdr3_length: 15
clone_size: many
v_call: TRBV19
d_call: .

cdr3_nt: TGCAGTGCTAGAGATACGTTGATCGTCTATGGCTACACCTTC
cdr3_aa: CSARDTLIVYGYTF
j_call: TRBJ1-2
cdr3_length: 14
clone_size: .
v_call: TRBV20-1
d_call: .

cdr3_nt: TGTACCATCAGTTTGCCAGGACTGACGTCTTTTGCCAAAAACATTCAGTACTTC
cdr3_aa: CTISLPGLTSFAKNIQYF
j_call: TRBJ2-4
cdr3_length: 18
clone_size: .
v_call: TRBV3-1
d_call: .

cdr3_nt: TGTGCCAGCAGCAAACGGGGGCTAGCGGCTAGCACAGATACGCAGTATTTT
cdr3_aa: CASSKRGLAASTDTQYF
j_call: TRBJ2-3
cdr3_length: 17
clone_size: medium-sized
v_call: TRBV21-1
d_call: .

cdr3_nt: TGTGTTAGCAGTTTACGTACCGGGGAGCTGTTTTTT
cdr3_aa: CVSSLRTGELFF
j_call: TRBJ2-2
cdr3_length: 12
clone_size: once
v_call: TRBV28
d_call: .

cdr3_nt: TGCAGCGTAAAGGCTGGGGGTGGGGAGCTGTTTTTT
cdr3_aa: CSVKAGGGELFF
j_call: TRBJ2-2
cdr3_length: 12
clone_size: many
v_call: TRBV29-1
d_call: .

cdr3_nt: TGTGCCAGCAGTTTAGGCACAGGGGCTCGCACAGATACGCAGTATTTT
cdr3_aa: CASSLGTGARTDTQYF
j_call: TRBJ2-3
cdr3_length: 16
clone_size: large
v_call: TRBV12-3/TRBV12-4
d_call: TRBD1

cdr3_nt: TGCGCCAGCAGCTTGGGGAGACAGATTTACGAGCAGTACTTC
cdr3_aa: CASSLGRQIYEQYF
j_call: TRBJ2-7
cdr3_length: 14
clone_size: .
v_call: TRBV5-1
d_call: .

cdr3_nt: TGTGCCAGCAGCTTGGGGTGGTCAGCCTACGAGCAGTACTTC
cdr3_aa: CASSLGWSAYEQYF
j_call: TRBJ2-7
cdr3_length: 14
clone_size: many
v_call: TRBV7-9
d_call: .

cdr3_nt: TGTGCCAGCAGCTTGGCATACAGGGGGATGGAAGCTTTCTTT
cdr3_aa: CASSLAYRGMEAFF
j_call: TRBJ1-1
cdr3_length: 14
clone_size: many
v_call: TRBV7-9
d_call: TRBD1

cdr3_nt: TGTGCCAGCAGCCTCATGGGGGAGGCTGAAAAACTGTTTTTT
cdr3_aa: CASSLMGEAEKLFF
j_call: TRBJ1-4
cdr3_length: 14
clone_size: many
v_call: TRBV13
d_call: .

cdr3_nt: TGCAGTGCTAGGGGGGGGGTGACCTACAATGAGCAGTTCTTC
cdr3_aa: CSARGGVTYNEQFF
j_call: TRBJ2-1
cdr3_length: 14
clone_size: medium-sized
v_call: TRBV20-1
d_call: TRBD2

cdr3_nt: TGTGCCAGCAGCCGCCAAGAGACCCAGTACTTC
cdr3_aa: CASSRQETQYF
j_call: TRBJ2-5
cdr3_length: 11
clone_size: medium-sized
v_call: TRBV7-9
d_call: .

cdr3_nt: TGTGCCAGTAGTTCCCTCAGGGGAACTAACTATGGCTACACCTTC
cdr3_aa: CASSSLRGTNYGYTF
j_call: TRBJ1-2
cdr3_length: 15
clone_size: many
v_call: TRBV19
d_call: .

cdr3_nt: TGTGCCAGCAGCTTCGGCGTAGGACTAGCGGGAGGGAGCTACGAGCAGTACTTC
cdr3_aa: CASSFGVGLAGGSYEQYF
j_call: TRBJ2-7
cdr3_length: 18
clone_size: many
v_call: TRBV11-3
d_call: TRBD2

cdr3_nt: TGTGCCAGCAGCTTCGCACGCGGGTACGAGCAGTACTTC
cdr3_aa: CASSFARGYEQYF
j_call: TRBJ2-7
cdr3_length: 13
clone_size: many
v_call: TRBV7-2
d_call: .

cdr3_nt: TGTGCCAGCAGCTTAACAGGGACCATCGGTGGCTACACCTTC
cdr3_aa: CASSLTGTIGGYTF
j_call: TRBJ1-2
cdr3_length: 14
clone_size: many
v_call: TRBV7-9
d_call: .

cdr3_nt: TGTGCCAGCAGCCTAAATGTGGGCGAAAAACTGTTTTTT
cdr3_aa: CASSLNVGEKLFF
j_call: TRBJ1-4
cdr3_length: 13
clone_size: .
v_call: TRBV11-2
d_call: .

cdr3_nt: TGTGCCAGTAGACTGGCCGGGGGGATCTATGGCTACACCTTC
cdr3_aa: CASRLAGGIYGYTF
j_call: TRBJ1-2
cdr3_length: 14
clone_size: many
v_call: TRBV19
d_call: .

cdr3_nt: TGTGCCAGCAGCTTAGCGATGGGGGGGGGAACCGGGGAGCTGTTTTTT
cdr3_aa: CASSLAMGGGTGELFF
j_call: TRBJ2-2
cdr3_length: 16
clone_size: .
v_call: TRBV7-6
d_call: TRBD2